The clone carrying this T cell receptor (beta chain) was counted a few times. What it binds is not known. Constant-segment primers and 5'RACE yielded cDNA libraries for TCR alpha and TCR beta, each carrying sample barcodes and UMIs. TCRdb re-analysed the 5' RACE reads in MiXCR, keeping a single row per CDR3 protein. The table shows 400,000 or so distinct CDR3 sequences, with around 21% occurring only once. The sample comes from a study of T-cell memory formation after mild COVID-19. About the study: Among the donors, TCR clusters were largely specific to each donor. Study findings and constraints: Cross-reactive memory appears to have joined, as suggested by some responding clones showing up in pre-infection memory. Most CD4+ clones that shrank were in CM and EM, while CD8+ ones turned up in EMRA.

This CDR3 is built from 17 residues. CDR1 and CDR2 (germline): DFQATT, SNEGSKA (reference sequence). V lost 8 bases to trimming and J lost 7 bases; unmatched junction nucleotides: 24. The clonotype was recovered from an adult woman who had mild COVID-19 (a few samples of this study predate the infection). Cell type and time point are not known. Sequencing was performed on PBMCs or a T cell subset sorted from them (not recorded which). The chain uses TRBV20-1 and TRBJ2-5; TRBD2 agrees at 8 bases. The CDR3 protein is CSYSGGSGDLKWGTQYF. CDR3 bases: TGCAGTTACTCTGGGGGTAGCGGGGACTTAAAGTGGGGGACCCAGTACTTC.